This entry lists 32 T cell receptor beta chains sequenced from one sample in a study of blood T cell repertoires in COVID-19. TCRdb keeps only in-frame clones here, not all; method: immunoSEQ multiplex PCR. This table holds 120,000 to 150,000 clones, approximately 85% found once. The sequenced sample was peripheral blood. These receptor sequences come from a woman in her sixties with COVID-19, enrolled during active disease.

This clone was seen just once. J is TRBJ2-3 and V is TRBV5-6; possibly TRBD2 for D (6 bases). Germline CDR1 SGHDT, CDR2 YYEEEE. The CDR3 has 16 amino acids. V was pared by 6 bases and J by 2 bases, with 19 bases between. The CDR3 is CASNKRRGTSTDTQYF. The CDR3 DNA is TGTGCCAGCAATAAACGGAGGGGAACATCCACAGATACGCAGTATTTT.

This chain uses TRBV7-3 with TRBJ1-1; D possibly corresponds to TRBD1 (5 bases). V was trimmed by 2 bases and J by 1 base, leaving 8 bases between them. The CDR3 is 14 residues long. Germline V gene data show CDR1 as SGHTA and CDR2 as FQGTGA. This CDR3 reads CASSLYGANTEAFF. CDR3 sequence (DNA): TGTGCCAGCAGCTTATATGGGGCGAACACTGAAGCTTTCTTT. The full variable domain, rest sourced from reference TRBV7-3 and TRBJ1-1, is GAGVSQTPSNKVTEKGKYVELRCDPISGHTALYWYRQSLGQGPEFLIYFQGTGAADDSGLPNDRFFAVRPEGSVSTLKIQRTERGDSAVYLCASSLYGANTEAFFGQGTRLTVV.

This chain joins TRBV2 and TRBJ2-3; possible D gene TRBD1, 6 bases. The CDR3 is made up of 15 amino acids. Trimming removed 3 bases from V and 2 bases from J, with 12 bases in between. Germline lookup yields CDR1 SNHLY and CDR2 FYNNEI. CDR3 DNA sequence: TGTGCCAGCAGTGATCCAGGACAGCACACAGATACGCAGTATTTT. Amino acids: CASSDPGQHTDTQYF.

This rearrangement joins TRBV28 to TRBJ2-7, with D maybe TRBD1 (6 bases). Germline CDR1 and CDR2: MDHEN and SYDVKM. The ends were cut back, 4 bases at V and 6 bases at J, with 16 bases in the middle. The CDR3 is made up of 14 amino acids. The CDR3 region is CASSSHRMGAEQYF. The CDR3 coding sequence is TGTGCCAGCAGTTCGCACAGGATGGGGGCCGAGCAGTACTTC.

This chain joins TRBV6-5 and TRBJ2-7, with 8 nucleotides matching TRBD2. The germline gives CDR1 MNHEY, CDR2 SVGAGI. The CDR3 consists of 13 residues. V shed 6 bases and J 6 bases; nucleotides not matched to a gene: 7. CDR3 region: CASRPPGGGEQYF. The CDR3 coding sequence is TGTGCCAGCAGGCCTCCGGGGGGGGGCGAGCAGTACTTC.

The chain joins TRBV12-3 or TRBV12-4 to TRBJ2-2; D perhaps matches TRBD1 (6 bases). The CDR3 has 13 residues. Trimming stripped 6 bases from V and 7 bases from J, with 12 bases between. The chain's CDR3 is CASRYRVVGELFF. CDR3 coding DNA: TGTGCCAGCAGATACAGGGTGGTCGGGGAGCTGTTTTTT.

Here the CDR3 DNA reads TGCGCCAGCAGCCGGATCGGGGACAGGCCCTCTAACTATGGCTACACCTTC. It is translated as CASSRIGDRPSNYGYTF. The rearrangement uses TRBV5-1 and TRBJ1-2; TRBD1 matches at 8 bases. The germline V gene encodes CDR1 SGHRS and CDR2 YFSETQ. The trim removed 4 bases at V and 0 bases at J, leaving 11 bases unmatched. CDR3 length equals 17 residues.

In its sample, this clone was seen a few times. The rearrangement uses TRBV15 and TRBJ1-5, with 11 bases fitting TRBD1. The trim removed 0 bases at V and 9 bases at J, leaving 7 bases unmatched. The germline gives CDR1 LNHNV, CDR2 YYDKDF (reference sequence). This CDR3 is built from 16 residues. CDR3 in amino acids: CATSRDRGTGGGPQHF. The CDR3 coding sequence is TGTGCCACCAGCAGAGATCGCGGGACAGGGGGTGGGCCCCAGCATTTT.

The chain couples TRBV7-2 to TRBJ2-5; tentatively, D is TRBD1 (6 bases). Per germline, CDR1 SGHTA and CDR2 FQGNSA. V shed 3 bases and J shed 5 bases, with 16 bases lying between them. The CDR3 is 15 amino acids. The CDR3 DNA sequence: TGTGCCAGCAGCTTTAACGGGCCAAGGGGGGAGACCCAGTACTTC. Its protein product is CASSFNGPRGETQYF. Full variable domain (rest looked up from reference TRBV7-2 and TRBJ2-5): GAGVSQSPSNKVTEKGKDVELRCDPISGHTALYWYRQSLGQGLEFLIYFQGNSAPDKSGLPSDRFSAERTGGSVSTLTIQRTQQEDSAVYLCASSFNGPRGETQYFGPGTRLLVL.

The chain links TRBV7-8 to TRBJ1-2, with a weak D call TRBD1 (5 bases). The V end lost 5 bases, the J end lost 7 bases, and 11 bases lay between the germline ends. The CDR3 runs to 12 residues. Germline lookup yields CDR1 SGHVS and CDR2 FQNEAQ. The CDR3 DNA reads as TGTGCCAGCAGCGCTCACGACAGTGGCTACACCTTC. It specifies CASSAHDSGYTF.

This chain links TRBV30 with TRBJ1-1; 7 bases map to TRBD1. The germline V gene has CDR1 GTSNPN and CDR2 SVGIG (reference sequence). J lost 4 bases, V lost 7 bases, and 6 bases had no gene match. CDR3 length equals 12 residues. CDR3 protein: CALTGSGTEAFF. Written as DNA, the CDR3 is TGTGCCTTGACAGGGTCCGGCACTGAAGCTTTCTTT.

This clone was seen more than once but under ten times. The V gene is TRBV29-1, the J gene TRBJ1-1, with D perhaps matching TRBD1 (5 bases). The V end lost 3 bases, the J end lost 0 bases, and 11 bases lay between the germline ends. This CDR3 region has 14 residues. Germline values: CDR1 SQVTM, CDR2 ANQGSEA. CDR3 coding DNA: TGCAGCGTTGATTTAGACAGCATGAACACTGAAGCTTTCTTT. Its protein product is CSVDLDSMNTEAFF.

This clone was seen only once. The J gene is TRBJ2-1, the V gene TRBV18; the match to TRBD2 covers 10 bases. Per the germline V gene, CDR1 is KGHSH and CDR2 is LQKENI. With 4 bases clipped from V and 5 bases from J, the junction kept 5 bases outside the gene matches. The CDR3 totals 15 residues. The CDR3 spells CASSRGLAENNEQFF. The CDR3 nucleotides are TGTGCCAGCTCACGCGGACTAGCGGAAAACAATGAGCAGTTCTTC.

The CDR3 loop reads CASSLSRGNTEAFF. CDR3 in DNA: TGTGCCAGCAGCTTAAGCAGGGGAAACACTGAAGCTTTCTTT. The genes are TRBV11-2 and TRBJ1-1, with D possibly matching TRBD1 (6 bases). Germline CDR1 and CDR2: SGHAT and FQNNGV. The CDR3 spans 14 residues. Trimming took off 2 bases at V and 2 bases at J, with 9 bases between the two ends.

The CDR3 loop reads CASSLPGNANEQYF. In nucleotides, the CDR3 is TGTGCCAGCAGCCTCCCGGGAAACGCAAACGAGCAGTACTTC. The V and J genes are TRBV5-4 and TRBJ2-7; D is perhaps TRBD2 (5 bases). Trimming took off 4 bases at V and 5 bases at J, with 16 bases between the two ends. The CDR3 is 14 amino acids. Germline V lookup: CDR1 SGHNT, CDR2 YYREEE (reference sequence).

The chain carries TRBV11-2 and TRBJ2-1, with a tentative D call TRBD1 (5 bases). The V gene lost 5 bases and the J gene lost 6 bases, with 20 bases spanning the gap. The CDR3 has 16 amino acids. Germline V gene lookup returns CDR1 SGHAT and CDR2 FQNNGV. This chain's CDR3 is CASSAANPGFGNEQFF. CDR3 nucleotides: TGTGCCAGCAGCGCCGCAAACCCAGGGTTTGGCAATGAGCAGTTCTTC.

The rearrangement links TRBV4-2 to TRBJ2-2; possibly TRBD2 for D (6 bases). V lost 4 bases, J lost 1 base, and 16 bases lay in between. CDR1 and CDR2 (germline): LGHNA, YNFKEQ. The CDR3 contains 17 residues. CDR3 coding DNA: TGTGCCAGCAGCCTCGGAACTAGCCCCTTGAACACCGGGGAGCTGTTTTTT. This codes for CASSLGTSPLNTGELFF.

The rearrangement uses TRBV18 and TRBJ2-2, with D possibly being TRBD2 (6 bases). The CDR3 has 15 residues. Trimming pared 10 bases from V and 4 bases from J, leaving 19 bases between. Germline V gene data show CDR1 as KGHSH and CDR2 as LQKENI. CDR3 residues: CATPGEATGTGELFF. CDR3 in DNA: TGTGCCACCCCCGGGGAGGCGACCGGCACCGGGGAGCTGTTTTTT.

This chain joins TRBV5-6 and TRBJ2-5; a possible D gene is TRBD1 (7 bases). Germline CDR1 SGHDT, CDR2 YYEEEE. Between the trimmed V and J ends, which lost 6 bases and 7 bases, there was a span of 13 bases. The CDR3 length is 12 residues. CDR3 loop: CASNGQGGTQYF. The CDR3, as DNA: TGTGCCAGCAACGGGCAGGGGGGGACCCAGTACTTC. The full variable domain, in which reference TRBV5-6 and TRBJ2-5 provide the parts outside the CDR3, is DAGVTQSPTHLIKTRGQQVTLRCSPKSGHDTVSWYQQALGQGPQFIFQYYEEEERQRGNFPDRFSGHQFPNYSSELNVNALLLGDSALYLCASNGQGGTQYFGPGTRLLVL.

The genes are TRBV6-5 and TRBJ2-7, with D possibly being TRBD1 (5 bases). The CDR3 length is 16 residues. Looked up from germline, CDR1 is MNHEY and CDR2 is SVGAGI. Deletions cut 0 bases from V and 3 bases from J, with 15 bases between. CDR3 bases: TGTGCCAGCAGTTACTCAGGGGCAGCCTATGACTACGAGCAGTACTTC. This sequence encodes CASSYSGAAYDYEQYF.

CDR3 DNA sequence: TGTGCCATCAGTGCGGACAGGGAAAACTATGGCTACACCTTC. Protein product: CAISADRENYGYTF. The chain joins TRBV10-3 to TRBJ1-2, with 8 bases matching TRBD1. The CDR3 is made up of 14 amino acids. Looked up from germline, CDR1 is ENHRY and CDR2 is SYGVKD. Trimming removed 4 bases from V and 2 bases from J; junction bases left unmatched: 3.

This clone was detected a few times. The chain carries TRBV15 and TRBJ2-7; no clear D. The CDR3 runs to 14 residues. Germline V lookup: CDR1 LNHNV, CDR2 YYDKDF (reference sequence). The ends were cut back, 0 bases at V and 4 bases at J, with 10 bases in the middle. The CDR3 DNA is TGTGCCACCAGCAGAGACCTTTACACGTACGAGCAGTACTTC. Translated, it gives CATSRDLYTYEQYF.

The chain carries TRBV4-1 and TRBJ2-7; D is ambiguous. V was cut by 1 base and J by 5 bases, with 18 bases left in between. Germline CDR1 is MGHRA and CDR2 is YSYEKL. This CDR3 comprises 16 residues. CDR3 sequence: CASSQVQWAYPHEQYF. CDR3 in DNA: TGCGCCAGCAGCCAAGTCCAGTGGGCCTACCCCCACGAGCAGTACTTC.

This clone was counted a few times. This chain connects TRBV7-9 to TRBJ2-7; TRBD1 matches at 7 bases. Germline V gene lookup returns CDR1 SEHNR and CDR2 FQNEAQ (reference sequence). The CDR3 is made up of 17 amino acids. The V gene end was trimmed by 7 bases and the J gene end by 3 bases; junction bases not matched to a gene: 18. The CDR3 DNA reads TGTGCCAGCAACCAAGATAAAATCGGCACAGGGGTCTACGAGCAGTACTTC. This sequence encodes CASNQDKIGTGVYEQYF.

This clone was recorded only once. The chain couples TRBV4-1 to TRBJ2-1; tentative D call: TRBD1 (6 bases). The CDR3 extends over 14 amino acids. Germline lookup yields CDR1 MGHRA and CDR2 YSYEKL. V was clipped by 1 base and J by 5 bases, with 9 bases between them. Here the CDR3 reads CASSQGGLHNEQFF. CDR3 sequence (DNA): TGCGCCAGCAGCCAAGGGGGGCTCCACAATGAGCAGTTCTTC.

The J gene is TRBJ2-3, the V gene TRBV27; D is possibly TRBD1 (5 bases). The CDR3 loop spans 14 amino acids. V was clipped by 6 bases and J by 2 bases, with 12 bases between them. Germline V gene lookup returns CDR1 MNHEY and CDR2 SMNVEV (reference sequence). The CDR3 is CASSPAGHTDTQYF. For the CDR3, the DNA is TGTGCCAGCAGCCCCGCAGGGCACACAGATACGCAGTATTTT.

The chain uses TRBV18 and TRBJ1-1; a weak D match, TRBD1 (6 bases). Germline V gene sequence: CDR1 KGHSH, CDR2 LQKENI. The CDR3 contains 15 residues. V was trimmed by 5 bases and J by 7 bases, leaving 20 bases between them. CDR3 protein: CASSTNLKQGGEAFF. CDR3 DNA sequence: TGTGCCAGCTCAACAAACCTAAAACAGGGTGGTGAAGCTTTCTTT.

CDR3 coding DNA: TGTGCCAGCAGCAACGTGGGGCAGGGGGATTACGAGCAGTACTTC. As protein: CASSNVGQGDYEQYF. This chain uses TRBV6-2 or TRBV6-3 with TRBJ2-7, with 7 nucleotides matching TRBD1. The CDR3 spans 15 residues. V lost 6 bases, J lost 4 bases, and 12 bases stayed unmatched. Germline assignment: CDR1 MNHEY and CDR2 SVGEGT.

This clone was found a few times. The CDR3 loop is CASSPVGLAGGLYQETQYF. In DNA, the CDR3 is TGTGCCAGCAGCCCAGTTGGACTAGCGGGGGGGCTATACCAAGAGACCCAGTACTTC. The chain recombines TRBV4-2 with TRBJ2-5; TRBD2 matches 15 bases. The CDR3 is 19 residues long. V dropped 4 bases and J dropped 0; count of bases not matched to a gene: 9. Per the germline V gene, CDR1 is LGHNA and CDR2 is YNFKEQ.

V usage is TRBV7-8 and J usage is TRBJ1-6; D ambiguous. Germline-derived CDR1 and CDR2 are SGHVS and FQNEAQ. The CDR3 is made up of 13 amino acids. The V end lost 4 bases, the J end lost 9 bases, and 10 bases lay between the germline ends. The CDR3 loop reads CASSSLLVSPLHF. The CDR3 nucleotides read TGTGCCAGCAGCTCCCTCCTAGTTTCACCCCTCCACTTT.

The table lists this clone with a few counts. This chain uses TRBV11-2 with TRBJ2-1; 12 bases align to TRBD2. Germline V gene data show CDR1 as SGHAT and CDR2 as FQNNGV. The CDR3 runs to 17 residues. V was clipped by 5 bases and J by 10 bases; unmatched bases: 15. CDR3 sequence reads: CASSPFRASGGVREQFF. CDR3 bases: TGTGCCAGCAGCCCCTTCCGCGCTAGCGGGGGGGTCAGGGAGCAGTTCTTC. The full variable domain, its missing parts supplied by reference TRBV11-2 and TRBJ2-1, is EAGVAQSPRYKIIEKRQSVAFWCNPISGHATLYWYQQILGQGPKLLIQFQNNGVVDDSQLPKDRFSAERLKGVDSTLKIQPAKLEDSAVYLCASSPFRASGGVREQFFGPGTRLTVL.

The genes are TRBV7-7 and TRBJ2-3; 10 positions agree with TRBD2. V was clipped by 5 bases and J by 4 bases; unmatched bases: 6. The CDR3 runs 15 residues. Germline values: CDR1 SSHAT, CDR2 FNYEAQ (reference sequence). In nucleotides, the CDR3 is TGTGCCAGCAGCCCGACTAGCGGGCGATCAGATACGCAGTATTTT. This sequence encodes CASSPTSGRSDTQYF.